This TCR beta chain originates from a study of post-analysis software for immune sequencing data (dated by TCRdb to between 2014 and 2017). With respect to the entire study: Disease courses on record covered relapsing-remitting, secondary progressive and progressive-relapsing multiple sclerosis, though some patients had no subtype annotation. The patient repertoires were compared against approximately ten previously published healthy control repertoires obtained from donors aged roughly 6 to 28 years. A subset of samples was prepared in parallel using single-end sample barcoding, then pooled and co-amplified after Illumina adapter ligation. Broad study findings and their caveats: About 5 TRBV segments, including TRBV5-6, TRBV5-1 and TRBV20-1, were significantly more frequent in patients than controls. When samples were clustered directly using the F measure, samples prepared in the same batch co-clustered strongly, which prompted a batch-effect correction. The multiple sclerosis patient group was slightly younger than the control group. Significantly lower normalized Chao1 diversity was found in multiple sclerosis patients than in controls, suggesting substantial peripheral T-cell clonal expansion.

The library was generated by PCR. Sequencing took place on an Illumina HiSeq 2500. To reduce PCR and sequencing biases, unique molecular identifiers were incorporated into the TCR beta cDNA libraries. Every 1 to 10 million input T cells yielded roughly 500,000 cDNA molecules, meaning each molecule approximated one T cell. The patient libraries were prepared and sequenced with the same protocol used for the earlier healthy control dataset. Samples belonging to the same batch were prepared together, multiplexed and sequenced on a shared HiSeq lane. From the authors' description of their analysis: Raw barcoded reads were processed with MIGEC, discarding single-read molecular identifier groups before consensus assembly and CDR3 extraction. Clonotype tables were post-analysed with VDJtools, normalizing diversity by down-sampling all datasets to the smallest sample size. To correct batch-related cross-sample contamination, repertoire overlap clustering matched CDR3 amino acid sequences but not nucleotide sequences. TCRdb trimmed public reads at Q25 via fastp, called clones via MiXCR and kept in-frame beta chains. Rows merge per CDR3 protein into single entries with the most common DNA and genes. TCRdb, not the original authors, processed these V and J calls. The sample profile shows 820,000 or so distinct CDR3 sequences; under 70% of them were found once. Jointly, the top ten make up approximately 4.3% of the sample.

The germline V gene supplies CDR1 SGDLS and CDR2 YYNGEE. The CDR3 runs 16 residues from the cysteine to the phenylalanine. Kept here is only the CDR3 DNA, which spans 48 bases and is read in frame from base 1. Unmatched junction bases come to 6, with V trimmed by 0 bases and J by 4 bases. About this clonotype: The antigen it recognizes is unknown. Base qualities were left out, and no much larger clone turns up one base away.

To demonstrate the VDJtools post-analysis software, the study profiled TCR beta repertoires from the peripheral blood of about a dozen young patients with multiple sclerosis. Multiple sclerosis patients were children and adolescents aged roughly 6 to 16 years. The origin of this receptor is a girl between 10 and 17 years old with multiple sclerosis. The sample comprised blood. The V gene is TRBV9 and the J gene is TRBJ2-1, with 8 middle bases fitting TRBD2. CDR3 sequence: CASSVGSLAGYNEQFF. The DNA sequence is TGTGCCAGCAGCGTAGGGTCGCTAGCGGGTTACAATGAGCAGTTCTTC.